Each of the 30 T cell receptor beta chains below was sequenced from the same sample in a study of PD-1 blockade in mismatch repair-deficient tumors. Assay: immunoSEQ multiplex PCR; the TCRdb copy retains only in-frame clones and omits some. The data show approximately 80,000 clones, about four fifths seen once. The sample in question was peripheral blood, obtained 44 weeks after starting pembrolizumab. These receptors all come from an adult with mismatch repair-deficient cancer.

V gene TRBV9 combines with J gene TRBJ2-1; either TRBD1 or TRBD2 may supply D (5 bases each). Trimming left V 0 bases short and J 4 bases short, with 8 bases between. The CDR3 extends over 14 amino acids. CDR1 and CDR2 from the germline V gene are SGDLS and YYNGEE. The CDR3 here is CASSVEEGYNEQFF. In DNA, the CDR3 is TGTGCCAGCAGCGTAGAAGAGGGGTACAATGAGCAGTTCTTC.

J is TRBJ2-1 and V is TRBV4-1; D call uncertain. The V gene lost 2 bases and the J gene lost 3 bases, with 5 bases spanning the gap. Germline V gene data show CDR1 as MGHRA and CDR2 as YSYEKL. This CDR3 has 13 residues. Here the CDR3 reads CASSQSVYNEQFF. CDR3 bases: TGCGCCAGCAGCCAATCCGTCTACAATGAGCAGTTCTTC.

The chain links TRBV30 to TRBJ1-2; 7 bases are a match to TRBD1. Germline values: CDR1 GTSNPN, CDR2 SVGIG (reference sequence). The CDR3 spans 12 residues. In nucleotides, the CDR3 is TGTTTCGGTTACAGGGGCAACTATGGCTACACCTTC. It encodes CFGYRGNYGYTF.

The V gene is TRBV27, the J gene TRBJ2-5; D is ambiguous. V lost 3 bases and J 1 base, leaving 6 bases between the germline ends. The length of the CDR3 is 13 residues. CDR1 and CDR2 (germline): MNHEY, SMNVEV (reference sequence). The CDR3 sequence: CASSLGTQETQYF. CDR3 coding DNA: TGTGCCAGCAGTTTGGGTACCCAAGAGACCCAGTACTTC.

The V and J genes are TRBV7-3 and TRBJ2-5, with TRBD2 identical over 12 bases. The CDR3 extends over 16 amino acids. Germline values: CDR1 SGHTA, CDR2 FQGTGA. Trimming cost V 4 bases and J 4 bases; bases outside gene matches: 7. The CDR3 nucleotides are TGTGCCAGCAGCTCCCAAGGACTAGCGGGATCAGAGACCCAGTACTTC. Protein product: CASSSQGLAGSETQYF.

V gene TRBV6-4 combines with J gene TRBJ2-1, with D perhaps TRBD2 (7 bases). Per the germline V gene, CDR1 is MRHNA and CDR2 is SNTAGT. The CDR3 is 16 residues long. Trimming shortened V by 3 bases and J by 5 bases, and 17 bases separated the two germline ends. The CDR3 spells CASSEASGGGDNEQFF. The CDR3 DNA follows: TGTGCCAGCAGTGAAGCTAGCGGAGGGGGGGACAATGAGCAGTTCTTC.

The chain combines TRBV6-6 with TRBJ1-2; no clear D gene. Germline CDR1 MNHNY, CDR2 SVGAGI (reference sequence). Between the trimmed V and J ends, which lost 7 bases and 4 bases, there was a span of 13 bases. This CDR3 comprises 13 residues. The CDR3 region has the DNA TGTGCCAGCACCAAAGACATATTCTATGGCTACACCTTC. Encoded protein: CASTKDIFYGYTF.

J is TRBJ2-2 and V is TRBV6-6, with 8 bases identical to TRBD2. This CDR3 has 12 residues. J gave up 4 bases and V 11 bases, and 3 bases lay outside the gene matches. The germline CDR1 and CDR2 sequences are MNHNY and SVGAGI (reference sequence). CDR3 sequence: CALAGFTGELFF. As DNA, the CDR3 is TGTGCCTTAGCGGGATTCACCGGGGAGCTGTTTTTT.

In DNA, the CDR3 is TGTGCCAGCAGCGTGGGACCCGTCAATGAGCAGTTCTTC. Encoded protein: CASSVGPVNEQFF. This chain connects TRBV11-2 to TRBJ2-1, with D perhaps given as TRBD1 or TRBD2 (5 bases each). Trimming shortened V by 5 bases and J by 6 bases, and 11 bases separated the two germline ends. This CDR3 has 13 residues. From germline, CDR1 is SGHAT and CDR2 FQNNGV.

This clone was observed a handful of times. The chain is built from TRBV10-3 and TRBJ1-2, with 7 positions matching TRBD1. V dropped 6 bases and J dropped 8; count of bases not matched to a gene: 15. This CDR3 is 15 amino acids long. Per the germline V gene, CDR1 is ENHRY and CDR2 is SYGVKD. CDR3 bases: TGTGCCATCAGGATTACCGGGACAGATAATTGGGGCTACACCTTC. The encoded protein is CAIRITGTDNWGYTF.

The chain carries TRBV11-2 and TRBJ2-2; D is unresolved. Trimming took 0 bases from V and 9 from J, leaving 8 bases between them. Germline V gene lookup returns CDR1 SGHAT and CDR2 FQNNGV. The CDR3 is made up of 13 amino acids. CDR3: CASSLEGFRELFF. The CDR3, as DNA: TGTGCCAGCAGCTTAGAAGGATTCCGGGAGCTGTTTTTT.

This chain uses TRBV15 with TRBJ1-5; D unclear. Looked up from germline, CDR1 is LNHNV and CDR2 is YYDKDF (reference sequence). This CDR3 region has 15 residues. V was cut by 1 base and J by 3 bases, with 10 bases left in between. CDR3 in amino acids: CATSRGGSLNQPQHF. The CDR3, as DNA: TGTGCCACCAGCAGAGGCGGGAGCCTCAATCAGCCCCAGCATTTT.

The V call is TRBV18, the J call TRBJ1-2, with 7 bases aligning to TRBD1. The CDR3 totals 15 residues. V lost 3 bases and J lost 5; bases outside the gene matches: 9. Germline CDR1 is KGHSH and CDR2 is LQKENI. The CDR3 sequence: CASSPARQGHYGYTF. CDR3 coding DNA: TGTGCCAGCTCACCCGCGAGACAGGGACATTATGGCTACACCTTC.

J is TRBJ1-1 and V is TRBV27, with a weak D call TRBD1 (6 bases). This CDR3 is 14 amino acids long. From germline, CDR1 is MNHEY and CDR2 SMNVEV (reference sequence). Trimming took off 5 bases at V and 0 bases at J, with 10 bases between the two ends. CDR3 region: CASSPDSMNTEAFF. CDR3 bases: TGTGCCAGCAGTCCGGACAGTATGAACACTGAAGCTTTCTTT.

This chain links TRBV28 with TRBJ1-5, with D possibly being TRBD1 (5 bases). The CDR3 loop spans 16 amino acids. The germline CDR1 and CDR2 sequences are MDHEN and SYDVKM. Between the trimmed V and J ends, which lost 3 bases and 2 bases, there was a span of 14 bases. CDR3 region: CASSLFFSGGNQPQHF. CDR3 coding DNA: TGTGCCAGCAGTTTGTTCTTTTCGGGGGGCAATCAGCCCCAGCATTTT.

CDR3 protein: CASSVGGVSYEQYF. DNA for the CDR3: TGTGCCAGCAGTGTCGGAGGGGTCTCCTACGAGCAGTACTTC. The chain has TRBV6-5 and TRBJ2-7; D is perhaps TRBD2 (6 bases). The CDR3 has 14 residues. V lost 5 bases, J lost 0 bases, and 11 bases lay in between. Germline V lookup: CDR1 MNHEY, CDR2 SVGAGI.

The J gene is TRBJ1-2, the V gene TRBV5-4; the D gene is possibly TRBD1 (6 bases). This CDR3 is built from 13 residues. Trimming shortened V by 0 bases and J by 6 bases, and 9 bases separated the two germline ends. Germline CDR1 is SGHNT and CDR2 is YYREEE (reference sequence). CDR3 DNA: TGTGCCAGCAGCTTGGAGGGGGGAGATGGCTACACCTTC. It codes for CASSLEGGDGYTF.

This clone was counted once. The V gene is TRBV30, the J gene TRBJ2-3, with TRBD2 as a possible D gene (6 bases). V lost 4 bases, J lost 3 bases, and 14 bases lay in between. CDR3 size: 14 residues. Germline V gene sequence: CDR1 GTSNPN, CDR2 SVGIG (reference sequence). The CDR3 here is CAWTLARGTDTQYF. CDR3 nucleotide sequence: TGTGCCTGGACCTTGGCCCGGGGGACAGATACGCAGTATTTT.

This rearrangement joins TRBV7-9 to TRBJ2-1, with D perhaps matching TRBD1 or TRBD2 (5 bases each). The V and J ends lost 4 bases and 9 bases respectively, with 19 bases between them. CDR3 length equals 15 residues. The germline V gene has CDR1 SEHNR and CDR2 FQNEAQ (reference sequence). In DNA form, the CDR3 reads TGTGCCAGCAGCTCGTCCCGGGACGGTCTCGGTGAGCAGTTCTTC. As protein: CASSSSRDGLGEQFF.

The chain links TRBV28 to TRBJ2-7; no reliable D call. The V gene's germline CDR1 is MDHEN and CDR2 SYDVKM. V gave up 6 bases and J gave up 2 bases, with 11 bases separating them. This CDR3 spans 13 amino acids. This chain's CDR3 is CASSITPAYEQYF. The DNA of the CDR3 is TGTGCCAGCAGCATCACGCCCGCCTACGAGCAGTACTTC.

V is TRBV6-5 and J is TRBJ2-7; D is ambiguous. Trimming took 5 bases from V and 1 from J, leaving 9 bases between them. The length of the CDR3 is 13 residues. Germline V lookup: CDR1 MNHEY, CDR2 SVGAGI. The CDR3 here is CASSLLSSYEQYF. CDR3 in DNA: TGTGCCAGCAGTCTACTCTCGTCCTACGAGCAGTACTTC.

This chain links TRBV29-1 with TRBJ2-1, with 10 positions matching TRBD2. Germline-derived CDR1 and CDR2 are SQVTM and ANQGSEA. The J segment lost 0 bases and the V segment lost 6 bases, leaving 2 bases of the junction unmatched. This CDR3 contains 14 residues. The CDR3 loop is CSVAGGGSYNEQFF. The DNA for the CDR3 is TGCAGCGTAGCGGGAGGGGGCTCCTACAATGAGCAGTTCTTC.

The CDR3 spells CASSQGTSGEYDEQFF. For the CDR3, the DNA is TGTGCCAGCAGCCAAGGGACTAGCGGGGAGTACGATGAGCAGTTCTTC. V is TRBV4-2 and J is TRBJ2-1; 12 bases agree with TRBD2. With V trimmed by 1 base and J by 8 bases, 6 bases remained unmatched. The length of the CDR3 is 16 residues. CDR1 LGHNA and CDR2 YNFKEQ come from the germline V gene.

The genes are TRBV19 and TRBJ2-2; D unresolved. The V gene lost 5 bases and the J gene lost 8 bases, with 6 bases spanning the gap. CDR1 LNHDA and CDR2 SQIVND come from the germline V gene (reference sequence). This CDR3 region has 11 residues. This chain's CDR3 is CASSRWGELFF. CDR3 nucleotide sequence: TGTGCCAGTAGTCGGTGGGGGGAGCTGTTTTTT.

A single count supports this clone. This chain joins TRBV5-4 and TRBJ2-5; 11 bases line up with TRBD2. V dropped 5 bases and J dropped 2; count of bases not matched to a gene: 5. Germline CDR1 SGHNT, CDR2 YYREEE (reference sequence). The CDR3 is made up of 15 amino acids. The DNA for the CDR3 is TGTGCCAGCAGTTCACGGACTAGCGGGCAAGAGACCCAGTACTTC. Translation gives CASSSRTSGQETQYF.

The rearrangement links TRBV6-4 to TRBJ1-1; D gene uncertain. This CDR3 has 13 residues. V was cut by 7 bases and J by 0 bases, with 9 bases left in between. Germline V lookup: CDR1 MRHNA, CDR2 SNTAGT. CDR3 sequence (DNA): TGTGCCAGCATGTCTGAACTGAACACTGAAGCTTTCTTT. Translation: CASMSELNTEAFF.

The V gene is TRBV7-2, the J gene TRBJ2-3, with 13 bases lining up with TRBD2. The CDR3 spans 16 residues. V lost 4 bases, J lost 5 bases, and 6 bases stayed unmatched. Germline V gene data show CDR1 as SGHTA and CDR2 as FQGNSA. Here the CDR3 reads CASSSRTSGSLDTQYF. The CDR3 nucleotides read TGTGCCAGCAGCTCTCGGACTAGCGGGAGTTTAGATACGCAGTATTTT.

V usage is TRBV7-9 and J usage is TRBJ2-3; D is ambiguous. The length of the CDR3 is 14 residues. V was cut by 6 bases and J by 1 base, with 11 bases left in between. CDR1 SEHNR and CDR2 FQNEAQ come from the germline V gene (reference sequence). The CDR3 bases are TGTGCCAGCAGTCGTGTCGATGGCACAGATACGCAGTATTTT. This translates into CASSRVDGTDTQYF.

J is TRBJ2-1 and V is TRBV5-1, with 11 positions matching TRBD2. The CDR3 sequence is 15 residues long. CDR1 SGHRS and CDR2 YFSETQ come from the germline V gene. Trimming took 4 bases from V and 8 from J; bases not matched to a gene: 8. CDR3 sequence reads: CASSATSGSSDEQFF. The CDR3 DNA reads TGCGCCAGCAGCGCAACTAGCGGGAGTAGCGATGAGCAGTTCTTC.

CDR3 sequence: CASSPNGANVLTF. DNA of the CDR3: TGTGCCAGCTCACCGAACGGGGCCAACGTCCTGACTTTC. The chain combines TRBV18 with TRBJ2-6; D is undetermined. The germline CDR1 and CDR2 sequences are KGHSH and LQKENI. The length of the CDR3 is 13 residues. V was clipped by 3 bases and J by 4 bases, with 4 bases between them. Full variable domain (outside the CDR3, taken from reference TRBV18 and TRBJ2-6): NAGVMQNPRHLVRRRGQEARLRCSPMKGHSHVYWYRQLPEEGLKFMVYLQKENIIDESGMPKERFSAEFPKEGPSILRIQQVVRGDSAAYFCASSPNGANVLTFGAGSRLTVL.